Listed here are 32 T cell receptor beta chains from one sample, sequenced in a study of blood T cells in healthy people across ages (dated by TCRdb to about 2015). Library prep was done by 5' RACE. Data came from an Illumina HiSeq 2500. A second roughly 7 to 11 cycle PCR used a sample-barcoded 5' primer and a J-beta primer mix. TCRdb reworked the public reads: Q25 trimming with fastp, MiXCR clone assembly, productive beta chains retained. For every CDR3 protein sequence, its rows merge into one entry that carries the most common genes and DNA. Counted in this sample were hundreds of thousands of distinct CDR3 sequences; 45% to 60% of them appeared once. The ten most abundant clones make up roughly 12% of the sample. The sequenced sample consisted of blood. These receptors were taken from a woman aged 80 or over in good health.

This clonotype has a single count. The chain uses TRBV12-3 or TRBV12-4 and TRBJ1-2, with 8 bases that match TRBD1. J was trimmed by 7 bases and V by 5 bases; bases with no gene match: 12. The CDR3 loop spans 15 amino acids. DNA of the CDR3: TGTGCCAGCAGTGAATTCAATACAGGGGGGGGTGGCTACACCTTC. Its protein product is CASSEFNTGGGGYTF.

The CDR3 here is CASSPGSGTNNEQFF. CDR3 DNA sequence: TGTGCCAGCAGCCCAGGTAGCGGGACGAACAATGAGCAGTTCTTC. V and J are TRBV4-2 and TRBJ2-1; TRBD2 agrees at 8 bases. The J segment lost 5 bases and the V segment lost 4 bases, leaving 7 bases of the junction unmatched. Germline CDR1 reads LGHNA; CDR2 reads YNFKEQ. The CDR3 has 15 residues.

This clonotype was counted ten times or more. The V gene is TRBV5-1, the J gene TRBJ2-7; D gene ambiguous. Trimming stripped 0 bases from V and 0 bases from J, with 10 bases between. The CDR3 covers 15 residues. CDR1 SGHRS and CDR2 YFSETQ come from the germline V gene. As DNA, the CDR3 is TGCGCCAGCAGCTTGGTCCCCCATCTCTCCTACGAGCAGTACTTC. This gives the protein CASSLVPHLSYEQYF.

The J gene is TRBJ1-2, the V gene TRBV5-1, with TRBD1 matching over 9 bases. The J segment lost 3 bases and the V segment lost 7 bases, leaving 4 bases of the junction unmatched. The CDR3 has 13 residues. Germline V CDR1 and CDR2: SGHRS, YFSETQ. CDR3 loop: CASADRGYYGYTF. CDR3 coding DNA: TGCGCCAGCGCGGACAGGGGATACTATGGCTACACCTTC.

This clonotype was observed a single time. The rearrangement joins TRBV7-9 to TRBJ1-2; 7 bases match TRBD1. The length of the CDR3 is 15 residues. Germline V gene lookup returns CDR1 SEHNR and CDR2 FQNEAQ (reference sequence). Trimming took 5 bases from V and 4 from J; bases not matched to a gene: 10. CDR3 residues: CASSRAGGGSYGYTF. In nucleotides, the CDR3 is TGTGCCAGCAGCCGCGCAGGAGGGGGCAGCTATGGCTACACCTTC.

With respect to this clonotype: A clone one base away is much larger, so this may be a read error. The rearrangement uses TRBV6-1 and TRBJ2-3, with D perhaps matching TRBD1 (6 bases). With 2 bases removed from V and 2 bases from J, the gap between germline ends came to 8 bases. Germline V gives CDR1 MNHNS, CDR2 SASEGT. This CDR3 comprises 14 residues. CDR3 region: CASSETGPTDTQYF. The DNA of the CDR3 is TGTGCCAGCAGTGAAACAGGGCCCACAGATACGCAGTATTTT.

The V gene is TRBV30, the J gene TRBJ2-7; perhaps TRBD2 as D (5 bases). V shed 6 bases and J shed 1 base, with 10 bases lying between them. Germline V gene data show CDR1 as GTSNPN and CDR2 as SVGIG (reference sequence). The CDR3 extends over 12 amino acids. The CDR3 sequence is CACRGFSYEQYF. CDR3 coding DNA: TGTGCCTGCCGAGGGTTTTCCTACGAGCAGTACTTC. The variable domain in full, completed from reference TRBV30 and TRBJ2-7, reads SQTIHQWPATLVQPVGSPLSLECTVEGTSNPNLYWYRQAAGRGLQLLFYSVGIGQISSEVPQNLSASRPQDRQFILSSKKLLLSDSGFYLCACRGFSYEQYFGPGTRLTVT.

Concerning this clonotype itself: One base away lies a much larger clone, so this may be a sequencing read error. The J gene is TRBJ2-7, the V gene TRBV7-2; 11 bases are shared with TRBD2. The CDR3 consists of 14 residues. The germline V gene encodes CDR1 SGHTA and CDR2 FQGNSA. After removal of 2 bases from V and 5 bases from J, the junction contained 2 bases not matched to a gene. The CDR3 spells CASSLTSGRHEQYF. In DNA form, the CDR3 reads TGTGCCAGCAGCTTAACTAGCGGGAGACACGAGCAGTACTTC.

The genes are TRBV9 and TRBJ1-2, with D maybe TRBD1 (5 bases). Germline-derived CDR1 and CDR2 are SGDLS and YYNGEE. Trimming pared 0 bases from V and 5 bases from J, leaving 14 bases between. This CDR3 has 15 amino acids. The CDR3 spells CASSVAGGVGYGYTF. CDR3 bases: TGTGCCAGCAGCGTAGCAGGAGGGGTTGGGTATGGCTACACCTTC.

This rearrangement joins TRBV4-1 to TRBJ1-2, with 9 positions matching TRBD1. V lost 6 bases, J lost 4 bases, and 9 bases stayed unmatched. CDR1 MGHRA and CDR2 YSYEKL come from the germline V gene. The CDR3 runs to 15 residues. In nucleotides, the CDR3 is TGCGCCAGCAGTCAGAGACAGGGGGGCATCTATGGCTACACCTTC. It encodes CASSQRQGGIYGYTF.

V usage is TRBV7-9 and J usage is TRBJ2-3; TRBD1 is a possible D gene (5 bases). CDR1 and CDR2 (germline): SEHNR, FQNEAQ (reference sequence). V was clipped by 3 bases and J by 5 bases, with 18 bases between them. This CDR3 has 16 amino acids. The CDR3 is CASSLAADPGQDTQYF. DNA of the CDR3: TGTGCCAGCAGCTTGGCCGCGGACCCAGGGCAAGATACGCAGTATTTT.

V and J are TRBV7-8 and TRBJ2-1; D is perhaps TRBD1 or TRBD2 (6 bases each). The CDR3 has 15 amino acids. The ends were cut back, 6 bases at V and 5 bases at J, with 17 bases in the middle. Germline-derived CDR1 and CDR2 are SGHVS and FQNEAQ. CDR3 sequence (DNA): TGTGCCAGCAGAATAAGGGGGGAATCACACAATGAGCAGTTCTTC. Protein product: CASRIRGESHNEQFF.

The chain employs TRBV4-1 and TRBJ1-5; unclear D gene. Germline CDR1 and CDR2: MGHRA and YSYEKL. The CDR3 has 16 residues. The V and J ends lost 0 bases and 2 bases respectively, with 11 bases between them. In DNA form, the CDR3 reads TGCGCCAGCAGCCAAGATGTGGCATCTGGCAATCAGCCCCAGCATTTT. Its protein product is CASSQDVASGNQPQHF.

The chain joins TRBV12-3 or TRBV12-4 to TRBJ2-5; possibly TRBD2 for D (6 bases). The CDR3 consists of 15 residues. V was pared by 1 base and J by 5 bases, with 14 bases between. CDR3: CASSLGWGVRETQYF. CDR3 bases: TGTGCCAGCAGTTTAGGATGGGGGGTCAGGGAGACCCAGTACTTC.

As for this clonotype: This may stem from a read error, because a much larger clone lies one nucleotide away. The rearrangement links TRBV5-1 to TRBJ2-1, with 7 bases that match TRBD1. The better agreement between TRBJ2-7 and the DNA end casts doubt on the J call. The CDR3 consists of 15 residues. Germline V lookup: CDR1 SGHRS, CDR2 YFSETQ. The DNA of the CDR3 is TGCGCCAGCAGCTCGGGACAGAGCTCCTACAATGAGCAGTACTTC. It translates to CASSSGQSSYNEQYF.

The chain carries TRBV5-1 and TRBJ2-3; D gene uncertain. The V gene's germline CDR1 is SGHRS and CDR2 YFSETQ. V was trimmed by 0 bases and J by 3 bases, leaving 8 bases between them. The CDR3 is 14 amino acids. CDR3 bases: TGCGCCAGCAGCTTGGAATCCTGGACAGATACGCAGTATTTT. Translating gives CASSLESWTDTQYF.

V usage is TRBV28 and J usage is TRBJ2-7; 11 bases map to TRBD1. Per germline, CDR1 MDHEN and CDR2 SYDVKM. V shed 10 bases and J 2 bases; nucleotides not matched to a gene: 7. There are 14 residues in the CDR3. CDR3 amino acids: CANRLDRGPYEQYF. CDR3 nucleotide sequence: TGTGCCAACAGGTTGGACAGGGGGCCCTACGAGCAGTACTTC.

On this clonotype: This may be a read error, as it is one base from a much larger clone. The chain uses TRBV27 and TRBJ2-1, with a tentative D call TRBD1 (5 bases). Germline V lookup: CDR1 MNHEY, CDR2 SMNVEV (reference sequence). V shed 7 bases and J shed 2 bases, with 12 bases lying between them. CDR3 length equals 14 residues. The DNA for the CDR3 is TGTGCCAGCACAACAGGTCCAACCTACAATGAGCAGTTCTTC. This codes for CASTTGPTYNEQFF.

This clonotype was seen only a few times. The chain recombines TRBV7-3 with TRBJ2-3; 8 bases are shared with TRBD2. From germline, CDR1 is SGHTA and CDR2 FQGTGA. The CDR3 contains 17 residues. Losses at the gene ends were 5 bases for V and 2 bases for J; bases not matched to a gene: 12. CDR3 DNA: TGTGCCAGCAGCGGGGGACTAGTTGTGGATCACACAGATACGCAGTATTTT. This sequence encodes CASSGGLVVDHTDTQYF.

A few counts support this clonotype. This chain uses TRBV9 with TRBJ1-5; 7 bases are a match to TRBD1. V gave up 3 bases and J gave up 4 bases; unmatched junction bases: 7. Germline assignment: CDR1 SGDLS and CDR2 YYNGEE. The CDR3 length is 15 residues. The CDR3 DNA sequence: TGTGCCAGCAGCGCACAGGGGCACGGAAATCAGCCCCAGCATTTT. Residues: CASSAQGHGNQPQHF.

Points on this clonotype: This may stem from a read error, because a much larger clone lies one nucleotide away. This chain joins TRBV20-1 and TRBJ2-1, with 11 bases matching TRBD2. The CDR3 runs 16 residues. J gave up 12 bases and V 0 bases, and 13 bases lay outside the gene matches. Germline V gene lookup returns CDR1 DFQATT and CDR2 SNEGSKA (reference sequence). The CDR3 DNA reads TGCAGTGCTAGAGATCCGTTAGCGGGAGGGCGGTTAGCGCAGTTCTTC. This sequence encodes CSARDPLAGGRLAQFF.

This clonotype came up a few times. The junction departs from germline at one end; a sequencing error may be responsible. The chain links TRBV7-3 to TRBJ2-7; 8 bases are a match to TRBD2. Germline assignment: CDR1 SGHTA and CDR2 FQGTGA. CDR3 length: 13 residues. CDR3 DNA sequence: TGTGCCAGCAGCCAAACTAGCGGCTACGAGCGGTACTTC. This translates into CASSQTSGYERYF.

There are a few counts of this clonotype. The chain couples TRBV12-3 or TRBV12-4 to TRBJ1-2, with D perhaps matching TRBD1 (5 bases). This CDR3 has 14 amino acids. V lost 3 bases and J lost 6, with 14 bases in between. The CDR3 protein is CASSFRGRDHGYTF. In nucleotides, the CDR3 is TGTGCCAGCAGTTTCCGGGGGAGGGACCATGGCTACACCTTC.

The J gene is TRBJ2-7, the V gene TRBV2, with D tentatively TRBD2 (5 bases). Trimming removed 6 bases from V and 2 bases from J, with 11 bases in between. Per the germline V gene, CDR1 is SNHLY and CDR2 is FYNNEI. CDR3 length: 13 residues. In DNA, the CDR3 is TGTGCCAGCAGCGCCGAACTAGCCTACGAGCAGTACTTC. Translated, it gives CASSAELAYEQYF.

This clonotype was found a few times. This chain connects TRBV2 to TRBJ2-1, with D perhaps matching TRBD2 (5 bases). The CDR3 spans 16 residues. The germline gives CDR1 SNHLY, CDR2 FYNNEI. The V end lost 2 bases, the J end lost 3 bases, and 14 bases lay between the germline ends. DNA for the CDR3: TGTGCCAGCAGTGAACCTCTGACCGGAGGCTACAATGAGCAGTTCTTC. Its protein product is CASSEPLTGGYNEQFF.

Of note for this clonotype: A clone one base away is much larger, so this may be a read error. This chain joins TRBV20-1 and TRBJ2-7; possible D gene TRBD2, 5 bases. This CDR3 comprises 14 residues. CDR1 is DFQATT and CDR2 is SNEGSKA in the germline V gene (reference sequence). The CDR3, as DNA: TGCAGTTTAAACCGGGATCTCTACTCCGACGAGCAGTACTTC. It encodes CSLNRDLYSDEQYF.

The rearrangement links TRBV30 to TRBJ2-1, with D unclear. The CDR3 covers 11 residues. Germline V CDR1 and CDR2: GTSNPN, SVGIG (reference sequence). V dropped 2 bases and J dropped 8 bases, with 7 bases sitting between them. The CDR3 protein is CAWSWTHEQFF. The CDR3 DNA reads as TGTGCCTGGAGTTGGACCCATGAGCAGTTCTTC. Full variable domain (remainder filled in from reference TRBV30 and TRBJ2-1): SQTIHQWPATLVQPVGSPLSLECTVEGTSNPNLYWYRQAAGRGLQLLFYSVGIGQISSEVPQNLSASRPQDRQFILSSKKLLLSDSGFYLCAWSWTHEQFFGPGTRLTVL.

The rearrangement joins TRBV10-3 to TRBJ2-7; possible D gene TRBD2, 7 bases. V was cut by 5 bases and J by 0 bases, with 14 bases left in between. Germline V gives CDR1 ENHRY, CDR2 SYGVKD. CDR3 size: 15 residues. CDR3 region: CAISRGAESSYEQYF. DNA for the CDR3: TGTGCCATCAGTCGGGGGGCGGAGAGCTCCTACGAGCAGTACTTC.

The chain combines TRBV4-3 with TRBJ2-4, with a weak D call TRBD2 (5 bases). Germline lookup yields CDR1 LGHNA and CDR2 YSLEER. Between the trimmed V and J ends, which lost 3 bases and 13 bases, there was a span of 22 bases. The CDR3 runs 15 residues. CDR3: CASSQIPVDYNEQYF. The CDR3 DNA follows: TGCGCCAGCAGCCAGATTCCCGTCGACTACAATGAGCAGTACTTC.

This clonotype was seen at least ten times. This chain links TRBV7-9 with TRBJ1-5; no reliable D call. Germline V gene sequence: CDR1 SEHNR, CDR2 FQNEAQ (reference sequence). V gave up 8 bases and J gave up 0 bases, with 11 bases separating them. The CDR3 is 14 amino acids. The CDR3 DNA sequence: TGTGCCAGCGAGACGACGGATAGCAATCAGCCCCAGCATTTT. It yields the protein CASETTDSNQPQHF.

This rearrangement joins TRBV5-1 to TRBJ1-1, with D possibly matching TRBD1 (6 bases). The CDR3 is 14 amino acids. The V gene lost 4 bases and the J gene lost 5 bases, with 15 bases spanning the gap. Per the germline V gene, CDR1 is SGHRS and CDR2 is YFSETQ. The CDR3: CASSPQGQQTEAFF. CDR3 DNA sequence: TGCGCCAGCAGCCCCCAAGGACAGCAGACTGAAGCTTTCTTT.

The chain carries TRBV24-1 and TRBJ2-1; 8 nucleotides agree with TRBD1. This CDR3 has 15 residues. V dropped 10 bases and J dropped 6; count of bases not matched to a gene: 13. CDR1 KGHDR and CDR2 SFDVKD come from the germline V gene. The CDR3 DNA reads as TGTGCCACTGGCCCCGGGACAGGACTACTCAATGAGCAGTTCTTC. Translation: CATGPGTGLLNEQFF.